The sample holds many counts of the clone carrying this T cell receptor (beta chain). The antigen is undetermined. This entry comes from a study of T cell repertoires in cytomegalovirus infection. Study-wide background: Recently identified HLA-C-restricted CMV epitopes were among the peptides used. Whole-study results and caveats: What dominated the ex vivo response were HLA-C-restricted CMV-specific TCR beta clonotypes.

TCRdb used MiXCR to reprocess the reads, holding one entry per CDR3 protein. The sample lists approximately 1,000,000 distinct CDR3 sequences, about a third occurring once. This CDR3 spans 14 amino acids. Looked up from germline, CDR1 is MNHEY and CDR2 is SMNVEV (reference sequence). Trimming took off 3 bases at V and 5 bases at J, with 13 bases between the two ends. The sequence derives from a human donor in good health (CMV status not recorded). Some clones in this sample may be carry-over from other donors' samples. The rearrangement links TRBV27 to TRBJ1-1; D is unclear. This sample comprised cultured CD8+ T cells from PBMCs, obtained from culture after CMV antigen stimulation. CDR3 loop: CASSFGTTGTEAFF. The CDR3 DNA follows: TGTGCCAGCAGTTTCGGCACAACGGGGACTGAAGCTTTCTTT.